Below, 24 T cell receptor beta chains from the same sample are listed, as sequenced in a study of beta chain features in type 1 diabetes (dated 2018 in TCRdb). Findings and caveats that apply to the study as a whole: A moderate but significant shortening of TCRB CDR3 length was observed in type 1 diabetes patients in all four CD4+ subsets.

These receptors lack a known antigen. Library creation used the immunoSEQ multiplex PCR assay. All of the isolated RNA was reverse transcribed with the High Capacity cDNA Reverse Transcription Kit, so expressed TCRB transcripts were sequenced. The immuneACCESS repertoire file appears here via TCRdb, limited to in-frame rearrangements. These files lack a portion of the clones; in checked studies, under half of the deficit traces to unresolved V genes, and the cause of the others is not known. The sample includes over 650,000 clones, with around 15% observed a single time. Just under 0.04% of the sample rests with the top ten. Source material: naive CD4+ T cells from blood. The cell subset or site label here, explained by the study, means: true naive CD4+ T cells. The receptors here all came from a man between 18 and 29 years old with type 1 diabetes.

In this sample, this clone turned up a few times. V and J are TRBV30 and TRBJ1-1; perhaps TRBD1 as D (5 bases). The CDR3 spans 12 residues. Germline V gives CDR1 GTSNPN, CDR2 SVGIG (reference sequence). V lost 6 bases and J lost 1, with 9 bases in between. The CDR3 here is CACRRGNTEAFF. The CDR3, as DNA: TGTGCCTGCCGTAGGGGGAACACTGAAGCTTTCTTT. The full variable domain, with the rest looked up from reference TRBV30 and TRBJ1-1, is SQTIHQWPATLVQPVGSPLSLECTVEGTSNPNLYWYRQAAGRGLQLLFYSVGIGQISSEVPQNLSASRPQDRQFILSSKKLLLSDSGFYLCACRRGNTEAFFGQGTRLTVV.

The CDR3 nucleotides read TGCGCCAGCAGCTCACAGTTCTACGAGCAGTACTTC. It is translated as CASSSQFYEQYF. The chain has TRBV5-1 and TRBJ2-7; D uncertain. The CDR3 consists of 12 residues. From germline, CDR1 is SGHRS and CDR2 YFSETQ. The V gene lost 3 bases and the J gene lost 3 bases, with 7 bases spanning the gap.

The rearrangement joins TRBV25-1 to TRBJ1-3; TRBD1 is a possible D gene (5 bases). Trimming took off 4 bases at V and 1 base at J, with 11 bases between the two ends. The CDR3 totals 15 residues. Germline values: CDR1 MGHDK, CDR2 SYGVNS. CDR3 bases: TGTGCCAGCAGTGCCTACCAGGGATCTGGAAACACCATATATTTT. Translated, it gives CASSAYQGSGNTIYF.

V usage is TRBV18 and J usage is TRBJ2-2; D perhaps matches TRBD2 (6 bases). V was cut by 4 bases and J by 2 bases, with 11 bases left in between. The CDR3 totals 15 residues. Germline loops: CDR1 KGHSH, CDR2 LQKENI. The CDR3 nucleotides are TGTGCCAGCTCACTTAGCGGACCCAACACCGGGGAGCTGTTTTTT. It translates to CASSLSGPNTGELFF.

The chain recombines TRBV15 with TRBJ2-5; D gene ambiguous. Germline V gene sequence: CDR1 LNHNV, CDR2 YYDKDF (reference sequence). CDR3 length: 13 amino acids. V dropped 3 bases and J dropped 3 bases, with 8 bases sitting between them. In nucleotides, the CDR3 is TGTGCCACCAGCAGGAATTTAGAAGAGACCCAGTACTTC. Its protein product is CATSRNLEETQYF.

J is TRBJ1-2 and V is TRBV19; D may be TRBD1 (5 bases). With 7 bases removed from V and 5 bases from J, the gap between germline ends came to 17 bases. This CDR3 comprises 14 residues. Germline V gene sequence: CDR1 LNHDA, CDR2 SQIVND (reference sequence). The CDR3 coding sequence is TGTGCCAGTACCGATCGGGCCAGGGTATATGGCTACACCTTC. Protein sequence: CASTDRARVYGYTF.

This rearrangement joins TRBV9 to TRBJ2-3, with a possible D match to TRBD1 (5 bases). The germline V gene encodes CDR1 SGDLS and CDR2 YYNGEE. The CDR3 is 14 residues long. Trimming took off 0 bases at V and 3 bases at J, with 8 bases between the two ends. CDR3 in DNA: TGTGCCAGCAGCGTAGATGCAGGGACAGATACGCAGTATTTT. Amino acid sequence: CASSVDAGTDTQYF.

The chain is built from TRBV6-6 and TRBJ1-5; perhaps TRBD1 as D (6 bases). Germline values: CDR1 MNHNY, CDR2 SVGAGI (reference sequence). The CDR3 runs 13 residues. V shed 5 bases and J shed 5 bases, with 10 bases lying between them. The CDR3 loop reads CASSTTGHQPQHF. CDR3 sequence (DNA): TGTGCCAGCAGTACTACAGGGCATCAGCCCCAGCATTTT.

This clone was counted between two and nine times. The chain couples TRBV7-2 to TRBJ2-5; no clear D gene. V was clipped by 8 bases and J by 2 bases, with 15 bases between them. This CDR3 comprises 14 residues. Germline CDR1 and CDR2: SGHTA and FQGNSA. CDR3 sequence reads: CASQSAGWQETQYF. In DNA form, the CDR3 reads TGTGCCAGCCAGTCAGCAGGATGGCAAGAGACCCAGTACTTC.

This clone was detected a few times. The chain is built from TRBV5-6 and TRBJ2-7; D not certain. Germline assignment: CDR1 SGHDT and CDR2 YYEEEE. This CDR3 has 14 residues. V lost 4 bases and J lost 3, with 14 bases in between. CDR3 sequence: CASSPTELHYEQYF. CDR3 DNA: TGTGCCAGCAGCCCCACCGAGTTACACTACGAGCAGTACTTC.

The chain has TRBV7-2 and TRBJ2-5; 8 positions match TRBD1. The CDR3 is 15 amino acids. Trimming cost V 1 base and J 4 bases; bases outside gene matches: 5. Germline loops: CDR1 SGHTA, CDR2 FQGNSA. The CDR3 DNA reads as TGTGCCAGCAGCTTAGGGACAGGGTTCGGAGAGACCCAGTACTTC. It translates to CASSLGTGFGETQYF.

In this sample, this clone turned up a few times. The CDR3 reads CASSQESTGGIYGYTF. CDR3 coding DNA: TGCGCCAGCAGCCAAGAATCGACAGGGGGTATCTATGGCTACACCTTC. V and J are TRBV4-3 and TRBJ1-2, with TRBD1 matching over 9 bases. Germline CDR1 LGHNA, CDR2 YSLEER. V was clipped by 0 bases and J by 4 bases; unmatched bases: 6. The CDR3 runs 16 residues.

This chain joins TRBV19 and TRBJ2-1; 7 bases are a match to TRBD2. CDR3 length equals 16 residues. With 5 bases clipped from V and 1 base from J, the junction kept 8 bases outside the gene matches. The V gene's germline CDR1 is LNHDA and CDR2 SQIVND (reference sequence). CDR3 nucleotide sequence: TGTGCCAGTAGTCGGCGAGCGGGGCAATCCTACAATGAGCAGTTCTTC. It codes for CASSRRAGQSYNEQFF.

This chain uses TRBV5-4 with TRBJ1-2; D not resolved. The length of the CDR3 is 14 residues. Trimming cost V 4 bases and J 0 bases, with 10 bases left between them. Germline CDR1 SGHNT, CDR2 YYREEE (reference sequence). In DNA, the CDR3 is TGTGCCAGCAGCCCGCAGGAATCTAACTATGGCTACACCTTC. It encodes CASSPQESNYGYTF.

V is TRBV25-1 and J is TRBJ1-2; D gene unclear. This CDR3 comprises 15 residues. Germline V lookup: CDR1 MGHDK, CDR2 SYGVNS. Trimming removed 3 bases at V and 7 bases at J, with 18 bases between. The CDR3, as DNA: TGTGCCAGCAGTGACGTGGCAGCAACGCGCAGTGGCTACACCTTC. Translation gives CASSDVAATRSGYTF.

This chain uses TRBV29-1 with TRBJ2-5; possible D gene TRBD1, 8 bases. The V gene lost 8 bases and the J gene lost 4 bases, with 17 bases spanning the gap. This CDR3 comprises 13 residues. The V gene's germline CDR1 is SQVTM and CDR2 ANQGSEA. CDR3 residues: CSLWTGRGETQYF. In DNA form, the CDR3 reads TGCAGCCTGTGGACAGGGAGGGGAGAGACCCAGTACTTC. Full variable domain (outside the CDR3, taken from reference TRBV29-1 and TRBJ2-5): SAVISQKPSRDICQRGTSLTIQCQVDSQVTMMFWYRQQPGQSLTLIATANQGSEATYESGFVIDKFPISRPNLTFSTLTVSNMSPEDSSIYLCSLWTGRGETQYFGPGTRLLVL.

This clone was seen a handful of times. The gene calls are TRBV30 and TRBJ2-7; 13 nucleotides agree with TRBD2. The CDR3 totals 16 residues. The germline V gene has CDR1 GTSNPN and CDR2 SVGIG (reference sequence). V trimming: 3 bases; J trimming: 7 bases; junction bases outside the gene matches: 12. CDR3 in DNA: TGTGCCTGGAGGGCGGCCGGGACTAGCGGGACTGGGGAGCAGTACTTC. As protein: CAWRAAGTSGTGEQYF.

V usage is TRBV9 and J usage is TRBJ2-3; TRBD1 might be the D (6 bases). V gave up 4 bases and J gave up 2 bases, with 14 bases separating them. The length of the CDR3 is 15 residues. Germline V gives CDR1 SGDLS, CDR2 YYNGEE. For the CDR3, the DNA is TGTGCCAGCAGCAGCCGGGACACCTACACAGATACGCAGTATTTT. The encoded protein is CASSSRDTYTDTQYF.

The rearrangement uses TRBV29-1 and TRBJ2-5; tentative D call: TRBD2 (6 bases). Germline loops: CDR1 SQVTM, CDR2 ANQGSEA. The CDR3 spans 12 residues. The V and J ends lost 4 bases and 2 bases respectively, with 8 bases between them. In nucleotides, the CDR3 is TGCAGCGTTGGGGCGGGACAAGAGACCCAGTACTTC. Its translation is CSVGAGQETQYF. Supplemented by reference TRBV29-1 and TRBJ2-5, the full variable domain reads SAVISQKPSRDICQRGTSLTIQCQVDSQVTMMFWYRQQPGQSLTLIATANQGSEATYESGFVIDKFPISRPNLTFSTLTVSNMSPEDSSIYLCSVGAGQETQYFGPGTRLLVL.

The rearrangement uses TRBV5-1 and TRBJ2-1, with unresolved D. The CDR3 consists of 16 residues. The V and J ends lost 0 bases and 2 bases respectively, with 12 bases between them. Germline V gives CDR1 SGHRS, CDR2 YFSETQ. The CDR3 spells CASSLAQASPYNEQFF. The CDR3 DNA sequence: TGCGCCAGCAGCTTGGCCCAGGCATCCCCCTACAATGAGCAGTTCTTC.

This clone has more than one count but fewer than ten. The CDR3: CASSSRDYQETQYF. The DNA for the CDR3 is TGTGCCAGCAGCTCCCGGGACTACCAAGAGACCCAGTACTTC. The rearrangement links TRBV5-4 to TRBJ2-5; perhaps TRBD2 as D (6 bases). The V gene's germline CDR1 is SGHNT and CDR2 YYREEE (reference sequence). Trimming cost V 3 bases and J 0 bases, with 9 bases left between them. The CDR3 is made up of 14 amino acids.

This clone was observed a few times. The V and J genes are TRBV10-3 and TRBJ2-7, with D unclear. V lost 3 bases and J lost 0, with 9 bases in between. This CDR3 has 14 amino acids. In germline, CDR1 is ENHRY, CDR2 SYGVKD. The CDR3 reads CAISESPSSYEQYF. The DNA of the CDR3 is TGTGCCATCAGTGAAAGCCCGAGCTCCTACGAGCAGTACTTC.

The table lists this clone with a few counts. V usage is TRBV19 and J usage is TRBJ1-2; D gene uncertain. The germline CDR1 and CDR2 sequences are LNHDA and SQIVND (reference sequence). V lost 10 bases and J lost 0, with 12 bases in between. The CDR3 sequence is 13 residues long. The CDR3 bases are TGTGCCATTGCGACGGACCCTAACTATGGCTACACCTTC. Protein sequence: CAIATDPNYGYTF. Combining the CDR3 with reference TRBV19 and TRBJ1-2 gives the whole variable domain DGGITQSPKYLFRKEGQNVTLSCEQNLNHDAMYWYRQDPGQGLRLIYYSQIVNDFQKGDIAEGYSVSREKKESFPLTVTSAQKNPTAFYLCAIATDPNYGYTFGSGTRLTVV.

The J gene is TRBJ1-5, the V gene TRBV30; no reliable D call. Trimming cost V 1 base and J 2 bases, with 6 bases left between them. Germline V gene sequence: CDR1 GTSNPN, CDR2 SVGIG (reference sequence). CDR3 length: 13 amino acids. The CDR3 DNA is TGTGCCTGGAGTGGGGATGGCAATCAGCCCCAGCATTTT. Its protein product is CAWSGDGNQPQHF.